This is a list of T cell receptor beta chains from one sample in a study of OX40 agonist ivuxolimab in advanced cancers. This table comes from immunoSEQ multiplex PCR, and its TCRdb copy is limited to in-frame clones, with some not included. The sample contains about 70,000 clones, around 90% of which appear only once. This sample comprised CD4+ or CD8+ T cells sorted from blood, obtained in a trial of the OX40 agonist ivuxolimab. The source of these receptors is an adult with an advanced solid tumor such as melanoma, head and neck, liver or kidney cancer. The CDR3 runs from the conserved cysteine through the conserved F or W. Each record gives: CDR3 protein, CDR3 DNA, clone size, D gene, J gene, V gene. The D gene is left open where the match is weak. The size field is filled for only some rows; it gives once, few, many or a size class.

CDR3 protein: CASSTGYRELAKNIQYF
CDR3 DNA: TGTGCCAGTAGTACGGGTTATAGAGAACTAGCCAAAAACATTCAGTACTTC
clone size: NA
D gene: NA
J gene: TRBJ2-4
V gene: TRBV19

CDR3 protein: CASSFGANTEAFF
CDR3 DNA: TGTGCCAGCAGTTTCGGTGCAAACACTGAAGCTTTCTTT
clone size: NA
D gene: NA
J gene: TRBJ1-1
V gene: TRBV27

CDR3 protein: CASSVKGLNYGYTF
CDR3 DNA: TGTGCCAGCAGCGTAAAGGGCCTTAACTATGGCTACACCTTC
clone size: NA
D gene: NA
J gene: TRBJ1-2
V gene: TRBV9

CDR3 protein: CASSFQGQGNMNEQFF
CDR3 DNA: TGTGCCAGCAGCTTCCAGGGACAGGGGAATATGAATGAGCAGTTCTTC
clone size: NA
D gene: TRBD1
J gene: TRBJ2-1
V gene: TRBV7-9

CDR3 protein: CASSLGQGGYNEQFF
CDR3 DNA: TGTGCCAGCAGTCTAGGACAGGGGGGCTACAATGAGCAGTTCTTC
clone size: once
D gene: TRBD1
J gene: TRBJ2-1
V gene: TRBV6-1

CDR3 protein: CASSLSILTEAFF
CDR3 DNA: TGTGCCAGCAGTTTATCCATCCTTACTGAAGCTTTCTTT
clone size: NA
D gene: NA
J gene: TRBJ1-1
V gene: TRBV27

CDR3 protein: CASSLDYPDEQYF
CDR3 DNA: TGTGCCAGCAGCTTAGACTACCCGGACGAGCAGTACTTC
clone size: NA
D gene: NA
J gene: TRBJ2-7
V gene: TRBV7-9

CDR3 protein: CASSLSSGYNEQFF
CDR3 DNA: TGTGCCAGTAGTCTGTCTAGCGGGTACAATGAGCAGTTCTTC
clone size: NA
D gene: TRBD2
J gene: TRBJ2-1
V gene: TRBV19

CDR3 protein: CASSWKSGGLEDEQYF
CDR3 DNA: TGTGCCAGCAGCTGGAAAAGCGGGGGCCTCGAGGACGAGCAGTACTTC
clone size: NA
D gene: TRBD2
J gene: TRBJ2-7
V gene: TRBV13

CDR3 protein: CASSLDGGGNEQFF
CDR3 DNA: TGTGCCAGCAGCTTAGACGGGGGCGGGAATGAGCAGTTCTTC
clone size: NA
D gene: NA
J gene: TRBJ2-1
V gene: TRBV11-2

CDR3 protein: CASKTSNEQYF
CDR3 DNA: TGTGCCAGCAAGACTAGCAACGAGCAGTACTTC
clone size: NA
D gene: TRBD2
J gene: TRBJ2-7
V gene: TRBV2

CDR3 protein: CASSVGASYEQYF
CDR3 DNA: TGTGCCAGCAGCGTAGGGGCATCCTACGAGCAGTACTTC
clone size: NA
D gene: NA
J gene: TRBJ2-7
V gene: TRBV9

CDR3 protein: CASSPTQRGGKRTQYF
CDR3 DNA: TGTGCCAGCAGCCCCACCCAGCGGGGGGGCAAGAGGACCCAGTACTTC
clone size: NA
D gene: TRBD2
J gene: TRBJ2-5
V gene: TRBV5-4

CDR3 protein: CASSVVTEPTGELFF
CDR3 DNA: TGTGCCAGCAGCGTAGTAACAGAGCCCACCGGGGAGCTGTTTTTT
clone size: NA
D gene: NA
J gene: TRBJ2-2
V gene: TRBV9

CDR3 protein: CASSSRDSSYEQYF
CDR3 DNA: TGTGCCAGTAGTAGCCGGGACAGCTCCTACGAGCAGTACTTC
clone size: NA
D gene: TRBD1
J gene: TRBJ2-7
V gene: TRBV19

CDR3 protein: CASSEGTGFSYEQYF
CDR3 DNA: TGTGCCAGCAGCGAGGGGACAGGGTTTTCCTACGAGCAGTACTTC
clone size: NA
D gene: TRBD1
J gene: TRBJ2-7
V gene: TRBV9

CDR3 protein: CASSPFTPRTTDTQYF
CDR3 DNA: TGTGCCAGCAGCCCTTTCACCCCCCGGACCACAGATACGCAGTATTTT
clone size: NA
D gene: NA
J gene: TRBJ2-3
V gene: TRBV14

CDR3 protein: CATSRGETPPLYEQYF
CDR3 DNA: TGTGCCACCAGCAGAGGGGAAACACCCCCACTCTACGAGCAGTACTTC
clone size: NA
D gene: NA
J gene: TRBJ2-7
V gene: TRBV15

CDR3 protein: CASSQEVPGLVQYF
CDR3 DNA: TGTGCCAGCAGCCAAGAGGTCCCCGGGCTAGTACAGTACTTC
clone size: NA
D gene: NA
J gene: TRBJ2-7
V gene: TRBV4-2

CDR3 protein: CASSIMGSYEQYF
CDR3 DNA: TGTGCCAGTAGTATTATGGGGTCCTACGAGCAGTACTTC
clone size: NA
D gene: NA
J gene: TRBJ2-7
V gene: TRBV19

CDR3 protein: CASSIGGGSYEQYF
CDR3 DNA: TGTGCCAGTAGTATTGGGGGGGGATCCTACGAGCAGTACTTC
clone size: once
D gene: TRBD2
J gene: TRBJ2-7
V gene: TRBV19

CDR3 protein: CASSATGGVTEAFF
CDR3 DNA: TGTGCCAGCAGCGCAACAGGGGGTGTCACTGAAGCTTTCTTT
clone size: NA
D gene: TRBD1
J gene: TRBJ1-1
V gene: TRBV9

CDR3 protein: CASSPWDTGELFF
CDR3 DNA: TGTGCCAGCAGCCCCTGGGACACCGGGGAGCTGTTTTTT
clone size: NA
D gene: NA
J gene: TRBJ2-2
V gene: TRBV7-3

CDR3 protein: CASSLLTENTEAFF
CDR3 DNA: TGCGCCAGCAGCCTACTGACAGAAAACACTGAAGCTTTCTTT
clone size: once
D gene: NA
J gene: TRBJ1-1
V gene: TRBV5-1

CDR3 protein: CASSSPEGQGSSGNTIYF
CDR3 DNA: TGTGCCAGCAGCTCTCCGGAGGGACAGGGGAGCTCTGGAAACACCATATATTTT
clone size: NA
D gene: TRBD1
J gene: TRBJ1-3
V gene: TRBV7-9

CDR3 protein: CAWSVGYGTNEKLFF
CDR3 DNA: TGTGCCTGGAGTGTAGGCTACGGAACTAATGAAAAACTGTTTTTT
clone size: NA
D gene: NA
J gene: TRBJ1-4
V gene: TRBV30

CDR3 protein: CASSDWTGPTDTQYF
CDR3 DNA: TGTGCCAGCAGTGACTGGACAGGGCCGACAGATACGCAGTATTTT
clone size: NA
D gene: TRBD1
J gene: TRBJ2-3
V gene: TRBV6-1

CDR3 protein: CASSLALAGIYGELFF
CDR3 DNA: TGTGCCAGCAGCTTGGCTCTAGCGGGGATATACGGGGAGCTGTTTTTT
clone size: NA
D gene: TRBD2
J gene: TRBJ2-2
V gene: TRBV5-4

CDR3 protein: CASSSTAHTEAFF
CDR3 DNA: TGTGCCAGCAGTTCGACAGCACACACTGAAGCTTTCTTT
clone size: NA
D gene: NA
J gene: TRBJ1-1
V gene: TRBV6-5

CDR3 protein: CASRRGQGAYEQYF
CDR3 DNA: TGCGCCAGCAGGCGGGGACAGGGGGCCTACGAGCAGTACTTC
clone size: few
D gene: TRBD1
J gene: TRBJ2-7
V gene: TRBV23-1

CDR3 protein: CASSLELLFSNEKLFF
CDR3 DNA: TGTGCCAGCAGCTTAGAACTGTTGTTTTCTAATGAAAAACTGTTTTTT
clone size: NA
D gene: NA
J gene: TRBJ1-4
V gene: TRBV7-2

CDR3 protein: CSVERQNTDTQYF
CDR3 DNA: TGCAGCGTTGAGAGGCAGAACACAGATACGCAGTATTTT
clone size: NA
D gene: NA
J gene: TRBJ2-3
V gene: TRBV29-1

CDR3 protein: CASSSGVVYGSYEQYF
CDR3 DNA: TGTGCCAGCAGCTCCGGGGTGGTGTACGGCTCCTACGAGCAGTACTTC
clone size: NA
D gene: NA
J gene: TRBJ2-7
V gene: TRBV7-9

CDR3 protein: CASSPWGEAFF
CDR3 DNA: TGTGCCAGCAGCCCCTGGGGGGAAGCTTTCTTT
clone size: NA
D gene: NA
J gene: TRBJ1-1
V gene: TRBV9

CDR3 protein: CASSAGGDEQFF
CDR3 DNA: TGTGCCAGCAGCGCCGGAGGCGATGAGCAGTTCTTC
clone size: NA
D gene: NA
J gene: TRBJ2-1
V gene: TRBV7-6

CDR3 protein: CASSLGSGEQYF
CDR3 DNA: TGTGCCAGCAGCTTAGGGTCGGGCGAGCAGTACTTC
clone size: NA
D gene: NA
J gene: TRBJ2-7
V gene: TRBV13

CDR3 protein: CASSFTSGGGQETQYF
CDR3 DNA: TGTGCCAGCAGCTTTACTAGCGGGGGGGGCCAAGAGACCCAGTACTTC
clone size: NA
D gene: TRBD2
J gene: TRBJ2-5
V gene: TRBV7-9

CDR3 protein: CASRGDRGPDTQYF
CDR3 DNA: TGTGCCAGCAGGGGGGACAGGGGTCCAGATACGCAGTATTTT
clone size: NA
D gene: TRBD1
J gene: TRBJ2-3
V gene: TRBV5-4

CDR3 protein: CASGPGQGAYEQYF
CDR3 DNA: TGCGCCAGCGGACCGGGACAGGGGGCCTACGAGCAGTACTTC
clone size: NA
D gene: TRBD1
J gene: TRBJ2-7
V gene: TRBV4-1

CDR3 protein: CASSPSGGQIPYEQYF
CDR3 DNA: TGTGCCAGCAGTCCCTCGGGCGGACAAATCCCCTACGAGCAGTACTTC
clone size: NA
D gene: NA
J gene: TRBJ2-7
V gene: TRBV27

CDR3 protein: CASSLTGNSNQPQHF
CDR3 DNA: TGTGCCAGCAGCTTGACAGGCAATAGCAATCAGCCCCAGCATTTT
clone size: few
D gene: NA
J gene: TRBJ1-5
V gene: TRBV5-5

CDR3 protein: CASSSPKGGASSPLHF
CDR3 DNA: TGTGCCAGCAGCTCCCCCAAGGGCGGGGCTAGTTCACCCCTCCACTTT
clone size: NA
D gene: NA
J gene: TRBJ1-6
V gene: TRBV7-8

CDR3 protein: CASSPPTGTETSYNSPLHF
CDR3 DNA: TGTGCCAGCAGCCCTCCAACCGGGACAGAAACATCCTATAATTCACCCCTCCACTTT
clone size: NA
D gene: TRBD1
J gene: TRBJ1-6
V gene: TRBV11-2

CDR3 protein: CASSQEDRVNTEAFF
CDR3 DNA: TGCGCCAGCAGCCAGGAGGACAGAGTGAACACTGAAGCTTTCTTT
clone size: once
D gene: NA
J gene: TRBJ1-1
V gene: TRBV4-1

CDR3 protein: CASSVGDGSSYEQYF
CDR3 DNA: TGTGCCAGCAGCGTAGGGGACGGAAGCTCCTACGAGCAGTACTTC
clone size: NA
D gene: NA
J gene: TRBJ2-7
V gene: TRBV9

CDR3 protein: CASSAHGAEAFF
CDR3 DNA: TGTGCCAGCAGCGCACACGGAGCCGAAGCTTTCTTT
clone size: NA
D gene: NA
J gene: TRBJ1-1
V gene: TRBV5-6